The TCR beta chain described here comes from a study of blood T cell repertoires in COVID-19. Study-level information: Sources were T cells, B-cell-depleted T cells, or PBMCs; the material itself was cDNA or gDNA.

Produced via immunoSEQ multiplex PCR; TCRdb's table is partial and in-frame only. The sample shows some 250,000 clones, roughly nine tenths of them seen only once. The germline V gene encodes CDR1 SQVTM and CDR2 ANQGSEA. Deletions cut 4 bases from V and 5 bases from J, with 20 bases between. CDR3 size: 15 residues. This clone was detected once. The chain has TRBV29-1 and TRBJ1-2, with D possibly TRBD1 on 5 matching bases. Source material: PBMCs or T cells enriched from blood (not recorded which). This clonotype originated in a human donor in a cohort exposed to, infected with or recovered from COVID-19 (not recorded which). The donor label of this sample is uncertain. The CDR3 spells CSVVMVVGGKYGYTF. The CDR3 region has the DNA TGCAGCGTTGTTATGGTGGTGGGGGGAAAGTATGGCTACACCTTC.